Listed below are T cell receptor beta chains from one sample, sequenced in a study of PD-L1 blockade in urothelial cancer. The protocol was immunoSEQ multiplex PCR, while the TCRdb copy is restricted to in-frame clones and leaves out a portion. The data contain tens of thousands of clones, approximately 81% of them singletons. This specimen consisted of PBMCs, obtained around atezolizumab (anti-PD-L1) treatment. The receptors originated from a man aged 60 to 69 with urothelial cancer. Both conserved end residues are part of each CDR3. The D gene is left open where the match is weak. Size is omitted from some rows. Given values are once, few, many or a class for expanded clones.

-	TRBV5-5	TRBJ1-1	once	TGTGCCAGCAGCTTGGTGGGGCCCGGGACTGAAGCTTTCTTT	CASSLVGPGTEAFF
TRBD1	TRBV2	TRBJ1-5	-	TGTGCCAGCCCAGGGGGAGGCAATCAGCCCCAGCATTTT	CASPGGGNQPQHF
-	TRBV6-1	TRBJ1-3	-	TGTGCCAGCAGTCCATGGGGAGGCTCTGGAAACACCATATATTTT	CASSPWGGSGNTIYF
-	TRBV27	TRBJ1-5	-	TGTGCCAGCAGGCGGGGGAGCAATCAGCCCCAGCATTTT	CASRRGSNQPQHF
TRBD2	TRBV10-1	TRBJ2-7	-	TGCGCCAGCGAGGCGGGAGTACCCTACGAGCAGTACTTC	CASEAGVPYEQYF
-	TRBV4-2	TRBJ1-2	-	TGTGCCAGCAGCCAAGTCCCAGGGACTAACTATGGCTACACCTTC	CASSQVPGTNYGYTF
-	TRBV30	TRBJ1-5	-	TGTGCCTGGAGTCGGGGGAGGACCAATCAGCCCCAGCATTTT	CAWSRGRTNQPQHF
TRBD1	TRBV11-2	TRBJ2-5	-	TGTGCCAGCAGCTTAGATGGGACAGCTGAAGAGACCCAGTACTTC	CASSLDGTAEETQYF
TRBD1	TRBV5-1	TRBJ2-7	-	TGCGCCAGCAGCTTGTATCGGGACAGGGCTTACGAGCAGTACTTC	CASSLYRDRAYEQYF
TRBD2	TRBV7-9	TRBJ2-3	-	TGTGCCAGCAGCTTAGCGTATCCTAGCGGACGGGAAGATACGCAGTATTTT	CASSLAYPSGREDTQYF
TRBD1	TRBV6-5	TRBJ2-7	-	TGTGCCAGCAAGGATAGACAGGGGCAATTTGGCGAGCAGTACTTC	CASKDRQGQFGEQYF
-	TRBV6-4	TRBJ2-7	-	TGTGCCAGCAGGAGCTACGAGCAGTACTTC	CASRSYEQYF
TRBD1	TRBV27	TRBJ1-1	-	TGTGCCAGCAGTTTAGGGACAGTCATGAACACTGAAGCTTTCTTT	CASSLGTVMNTEAFF
TRBD2	TRBV7-9	TRBJ2-2	-	TGTGCCAGGGAAGCGGGGGAGAGCACCGGGGAGCTGTTTTTT	CAREAGESTGELFF
-	TRBV5-1	TRBJ2-1	-	TGCGCCAGCAGCTTGGCAGGGGTACCGAATGAGCAGTTCTTC	CASSLAGVPNEQFF
TRBD2	TRBV19	TRBJ2-1	-	TGTGCCAGTAGTATATCAGCACTAGCGGTCTACAATGAGCAGTTCTTC	CASSISALAVYNEQFF
TRBD1	TRBV9	TRBJ1-2	-	TGTGCCAGCAGCGTTGAAGACAGGGGGCACCGCTATGGCTACACCTTC	CASSVEDRGHRYGYTF
-	TRBV10-3	TRBJ2-7	-	TGTGCCATCCGCGAGGTCTACGAGCAGTACTTC	CAIREVYEQYF
-	TRBV5-4	TRBJ2-2	once	TGTGCCAGCAGCTTGGGGGGAGCGGGCACCGGGGAGCTGTTTTTT	CASSLGGAGTGELFF
TRBD1	TRBV27	TRBJ1-2	-	TGTGCCAGCAGTTTAGAAACAGGGGGAGGATATGGCTACACCTTC	CASSLETGGGYGYTF
-	TRBV6-5	TRBJ2-2	once	TGTGCCAGCAACCCCTGGAGGTGGACCGGGGAGCTGTTTTTT	CASNPWRWTGELFF
-	TRBV25-1	TRBJ2-1	-	TGTGCCAGCAGTGCGACAGACTTCTCCTACAATGAGCAGTTCTTC	CASSATDFSYNEQFF
-	TRBV7-2	TRBJ1-3	-	TGTGCCAGCAGCTTTGAGAGCTCTGGAAACACCATATATTTT	CASSFESSGNTIYF
TRBD1	TRBV30	TRBJ1-1	-	TGTGCCTGGCGGACAGGGTTCGGATGGGGCACTGAAGCTTTCTTT	CAWRTGFGWGTEAFF
-	TRBV7-3	TRBJ2-3	-	TGTGCCAGCAGCTCATCGATGTTCGCGGATACGCAGTATTTT	CASSSSMFADTQYF
-	TRBV13	TRBJ2-1	-	TGTGCCAGCAGCTTGAGGGACTACAATGAGCAGTTCTTC	CASSLRDYNEQFF
-	TRBV7-9	TRBJ2-3	-	TGTGCCAGCAGCTTATCTGCGGGGTACACAGATACGCAGTATTTT	CASSLSAGYTDTQYF
-	TRBV7-9	TRBJ1-1	-	TGTGCCAGCAGCTTAGTGGACAGTGAAGCTTTCTTT	CASSLVDSEAFF
-	TRBV30	TRBJ2-1	-	TGTGCCTGGAGTGTACTACAGGCCTCCTACAATGAGCAGTTCTTC	CAWSVLQASYNEQFF
TRBD2	TRBV5-6	TRBJ2-7	once	TGTGCCAGCAGCCATATCGGGGGGGCGGGGTTGAGCGAGCAGTACTTC	CASSHIGGAGLSEQYF
TRBD2	TRBV2	TRBJ2-1	-	TGTGCCAGCAGTGAACTCTCGGGACTAGCGGGTGAAAATGAGCAGTTCTTC	CASSELSGLAGENEQFF
-	TRBV7-9	TRBJ1-2	-	TGTGCCAGTAAAGTGGACACGCAGGGGAGCTACACCTTC	CASKVDTQGSYTF
-	TRBV11-2	TRBJ2-7	-	TGTGCCAGCAGCCGTAGCGGCTACGAGCAGTACTTC	CASSRSGYEQYF
TRBD1	TRBV30	TRBJ1-1	-	TGTGCCTGGAGTACAGGGGGCGAAGTCTCTGAAGCTTTCTTT	CAWSTGGEVSEAFF
-	TRBV5-1	TRBJ1-4	-	TGCGCCAGCAGCATACAGGGTGGGGGTGAAAAACTGTTTTTT	CASSIQGGGEKLFF
TRBD1	TRBV9	TRBJ1-1	-	TGTGCCAGCAGCAGGGACAGGGGAGATACTGAAGCTTTCTTT	CASSRDRGDTEAFF
-	TRBV4-3	TRBJ2-2	-	TGCGCCAGCAGTCTCAGCGGTAACACCGGGGAGCTGTTTTTT	CASSLSGNTGELFF
-	TRBV28	TRBJ2-4	-	TGTGCCAGCAGTTCCAGGGGTTTGAGTAACATTCAGTACTTC	CASSSRGLSNIQYF
-	TRBV18	TRBJ1-6	-	TGTGCCAGCTCACTAGAAGGAGGTAATTCACCCCTCCACTTT	CASSLEGGNSPLHF
-	TRBV30	TRBJ1-1	medium-sized	TGTGCCTGGAGTTCCCAGATTGAAGCTTTCTTT	CAWSSQIEAFF
TRBD2	TRBV5-1	TRBJ2-5	once	TGCGCCAGCAGCTTGAGTCAGCGGGGATACCAAGAGACCCAGTACTTC	CASSLSQRGYQETQYF
-	TRBV6-1	TRBJ2-3	-	TGTGCCACCGAGCGGGCCCCTAGCACAGATACGCAGTATTTT	CATERAPSTDTQYF
TRBD2	TRBV7-2	TRBJ2-3	-	TGTGCCAGCAGCCCGGGGGGGGCCCATATCACAGATACGCAGTATTTT	CASSPGGAHITDTQYF
-	TRBV7-2	TRBJ2-7	-	TGTGCCAGCAGCATGGGGGCCAGGAGGGAGCAGTACTTC	CASSMGARREQYF
-	TRBV5-1	TRBJ1-1	-	TGCGCCAGCAGCATAATCCGGAGGAGCCTGAAGGCTTTCTTT	CASSIIRRSLKAFF
-	TRBV7-3	TRBJ1-1	-	TGTGCCAGCAGCTTAAGGGGCCCTGCGGACACTGAAGCTTTCTTT	CASSLRGPADTEAFF
TRBD1	TRBV6-5	TRBJ2-7	-	TGTGCCAGCAGTGGCCCGGGACAGGGGTCGCCCGAGCAGTACTTC	CASSGPGQGSPEQYF
-	TRBV30	TRBJ1-1	-	TGTGCCTGCCCCATGGACAGAAGGGACACTGAAGCTTTCTTT	CACPMDRRDTEAFF